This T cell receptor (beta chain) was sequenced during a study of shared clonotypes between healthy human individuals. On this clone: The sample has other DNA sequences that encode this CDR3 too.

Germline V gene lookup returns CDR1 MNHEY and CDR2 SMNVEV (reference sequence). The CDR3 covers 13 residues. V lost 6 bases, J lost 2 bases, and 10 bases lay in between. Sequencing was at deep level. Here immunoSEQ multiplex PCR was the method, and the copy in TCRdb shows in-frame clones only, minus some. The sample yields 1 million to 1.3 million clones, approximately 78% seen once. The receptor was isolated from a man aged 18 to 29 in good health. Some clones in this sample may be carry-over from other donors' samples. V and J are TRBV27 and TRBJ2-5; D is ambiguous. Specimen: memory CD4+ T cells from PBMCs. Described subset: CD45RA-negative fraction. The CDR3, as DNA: TGTGCCAGCAGCCCCCGCCGGCAAGAGACCCAGTACTTC. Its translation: CASSPRRQETQYF.